Shown below are 2 T cell receptor beta chains from a single sample sequenced in a study of T cell repertoires in cytomegalovirus infection. TCRdb used MiXCR to reprocess the reads, holding one entry per CDR3 protein. This table holds 600,000 to 700,000 distinct CDR3 sequences, around a third found once. Their cognate antigens are unknown. The source material was cultured PBMCs, sampled from culture after CMV antigen stimulation. These receptors came from a human donor in good health (CMV status not recorded). Some clones in this sample may be carry-over from other donors' samples.

The rearrangement links TRBV7-2 to TRBJ2-5; possibly TRBD2 for D (5 bases). Deletions cut 5 bases from V and 10 bases from J, with 11 bases between. Germline CDR1 SGHTA, CDR2 FQGNSA. CDR3 length equals 11 residues. The CDR3 region has the DNA TGTGCCAGCAGCCCTCGTAGCGACCAGTACTTC. Translation: CASSPRSDQYF.

Worth noting for this clonotype: A much larger clone is a single base away; this may be a read error. The CDR3 DNA reads as TGTGCCAGCGGACAGAGCGGGAGCGGTGGGCAGTTCTTC. Its translation: CASGQSGSGGQFF. The V and J genes are TRBV7-2 and TRBJ2-1; 8 nucleotides agree with TRBD2. Germline V gives CDR1 SGHTA, CDR2 FQGNSA. J was trimmed by 12 bases and V by 8 bases; bases with no gene match: 12. CDR3 size: 13 residues.